Listed below are T cell receptor beta chains from one sample, sequenced in a study of OX40 agonist ivuxolimab in advanced cancers. TCRdb's copy holds only in-frame clones and misses some; the assay was immunoSEQ multiplex PCR. The sample shows about 54,000 clones, approximately 90% of them seen only once. The sample here was CD4+ or CD8+ T cells sorted from blood, taken in a trial of the OX40 agonist ivuxolimab. The receptors derive from an adult with an advanced solid tumor such as melanoma, head and neck, liver or kidney cancer. Both conserved end residues are part of each CDR3. D genes are given only for firm matches.

j_gene: TRBJ1-1
v_gene: TRBV7-3
d_gene: -
CDR3aa: CASSLTTASTEAFF

j_gene: TRBJ1-1
v_gene: TRBV28
d_gene: -
CDR3aa: CASNQPRMNTEAFF

j_gene: TRBJ1-6
v_gene: TRBV5-1
d_gene: TRBD1
CDR3aa: CASRLGQGSSPLHF

j_gene: TRBJ2-5
v_gene: TRBV6-1
d_gene: -
CDR3aa: CASSTGFRQYF

j_gene: TRBJ2-3
v_gene: TRBV29-1
d_gene: TRBD2
CDR3aa: CSVAGLAGESTDTQYF

j_gene: TRBJ2-3
v_gene: TRBV5-4
d_gene: -
CDR3aa: CASSSTTGAVDTQYF

j_gene: TRBJ1-2
v_gene: TRBV23-1
d_gene: -
CDR3aa: CASTASTRMGTF

j_gene: TRBJ1-5
v_gene: TRBV5-5
d_gene: -
CDR3aa: CASSLRALGNQPQHF

j_gene: TRBJ1-2
v_gene: TRBV7-9
d_gene: TRBD1
CDR3aa: CASSYRTGGNYGYTF

j_gene: TRBJ2-3
v_gene: TRBV28
d_gene: TRBD2
CDR3aa: CASSLASGGVTDTQYF

j_gene: TRBJ2-3
v_gene: TRBV5-4
d_gene: TRBD2
CDR3aa: CASSPNIGTSGGRTDTQYF

j_gene: TRBJ1-5
v_gene: TRBV2
d_gene: -
CDR3aa: CASRRDSNQPQHF

j_gene: TRBJ2-5
v_gene: TRBV6-5
d_gene: TRBD2
CDR3aa: CASTARGGREYF

j_gene: TRBJ2-1
v_gene: TRBV4-1
d_gene: -
CDR3aa: CASSQDDRSTYNEQFF

j_gene: TRBJ1-6
v_gene: TRBV7-8
d_gene: -
CDR3aa: CASSLEVLSYNSPLHF